These 24 T cell receptor beta chains came from one sample sequenced in a study of blood T cell repertoires in COVID-19. This table comes from immunoSEQ multiplex PCR, and its TCRdb copy is limited to in-frame clones, with some not included. The table records 210,000 or so clones, about nine tenths of them present only once. The material sequenced was peripheral blood. The receptors originated from a woman aged 60 to 75 with acute or convalescent COVID-19.

The gene calls are TRBV25-1 and TRBJ2-1; TRBD1 matches 7 bases. The germline V gene has CDR1 MGHDK and CDR2 SYGVNS. V shed 6 bases, J shed 0 bases, and the junction held 8 bases outside the gene matches. The CDR3 is made up of 16 amino acids. CDR3 sequence: CASRSDRSSSYNEQFF. Here the CDR3 DNA reads TGTGCCAGCAGATCGGACAGGTCAAGCTCCTACAATGAGCAGTTCTTC. The full variable domain, in which reference TRBV25-1 and TRBJ2-1 provide the parts outside the CDR3, is EADIYQTPRYLVIGTGKKITLECSQTMGHDKMYWYQQDPGMELHLIHYSYGVNSTEKGDLSSESTVSRIRTEHFPLTLESARPSHTSQYLCASRSDRSSSYNEQFFGPGTRLTVL.

The gene calls are TRBV29-1 and TRBJ2-7; 9 bases agree with TRBD1. Germline V CDR1 and CDR2: SQVTM, ANQGSEA. CDR3 length: 13 residues. The ends lost 4 bases at V and 3 bases at J; junction bases unmatched: 4. The DNA for the CDR3 is TGCAGCGTTGCCCGGGACAGGGACTACGAGCAGTACTTC. It translates to CSVARDRDYEQYF.

The chain recombines TRBV7-3 with TRBJ2-1; 8 bases fit TRBD2. Trimming cost V 0 bases and J 0 bases; bases outside gene matches: 7. The CDR3 runs 18 residues. The germline gives CDR1 SGHTA, CDR2 FQGTGA. The CDR3 DNA reads TGTGCCAGCAGCTTAACGCAGGTAGCGGGGAGCTCCTACAATGAGCAGTTCTTC. As protein: CASSLTQVAGSSYNEQFF.

The chain recombines TRBV6-2 or TRBV6-3 with TRBJ1-2, with D tentatively TRBD1 (5 bases). Germline CDR1 is MNHEY and CDR2 is SVGEGT. The ends were cut back, 2 bases at V and 0 bases at J, with 10 bases in the middle. There are 15 residues in the CDR3. This CDR3 is CASSYRGASNYGYTF. CDR3 nucleotides: TGTGCCAGCAGTTACAGGGGCGCCTCTAACTATGGCTACACCTTC.

Notes on this clone: At one boundary the junction diverges from the germline segment, which might be a read error. The CDR3 is CASSFGGTGGPLF. The CDR3 DNA is TGTGCCAGCAGCTTCGGCGGAACCGGGGGTCCTCTTTTT. The gene calls are TRBV7-2 and TRBJ2-3, with D perhaps TRBD2 (6 bases). This CDR3 is 13 amino acids long. Germline assignment: CDR1 SGHTA and CDR2 FQGNSA.

This clone was detected once. The chain links TRBV18 to TRBJ1-5; D might be TRBD1 (6 bases). Trimming took off 6 bases at V and 2 bases at J, with 14 bases between the two ends. The CDR3 runs to 15 residues. CDR1 is KGHSH, CDR2 LQKENI, per germline. The CDR3 DNA sequence: TGTGCCAGCTCCATAGATTCAGGGGGCAATCAGCCCCAGCATTTT. It encodes CASSIDSGGNQPQHF.

V is TRBV20-1 and J is TRBJ2-3; no firm D call. There are 13 residues in the CDR3. V shed 3 bases and J shed 0 bases, with 7 bases lying between them. CDR1 is DFQATT, CDR2 SNEGSKA, per germline (reference sequence). This CDR3 reads CSASFLSTDTQYF. For the CDR3, the DNA is TGCAGTGCTAGTTTTCTGAGCACAGATACGCAGTATTTT.

V usage is TRBV6-5 and J usage is TRBJ1-1; 9 bases align to TRBD1. Looked up from germline, CDR1 is MNHEY and CDR2 is SVGAGI. The ends lost 6 bases at V and 10 bases at J; junction bases unmatched: 9. The CDR3 loop spans 13 amino acids. CDR3 sequence (DNA): TGTGCCAGCAGCAACAGGGGGCCCCGTATAGCTTTCTTT. This sequence encodes CASSNRGPRIAFF.

The V gene is TRBV28, the J gene TRBJ2-7; 7 nucleotides align to TRBD1. J gave up 5 bases and V 7 bases, and 14 bases lay outside the gene matches. Germline V gene sequence: CDR1 MDHEN, CDR2 SYDVKM. This CDR3 spans 15 amino acids. CDR3 loop: CASKGTTKGANEQYF. CDR3 bases: TGTGCCAGCAAGGGAACGACGAAGGGGGCTAACGAGCAGTACTTC.

CDR3 loop: CATSTEGQGYGQPQHF. Written as DNA, the CDR3 is TGTGCCACCAGCACCGAGGGACAGGGGTATGGTCAGCCCCAGCATTTT. The chain is built from TRBV15 and TRBJ1-5; TRBD1 matches at 10 bases. There are 16 residues in the CDR3. V gave up 4 bases and J gave up 6 bases; unmatched junction bases: 9. Germline V gene lookup returns CDR1 LNHNV and CDR2 YYDKDF (reference sequence).

V and J are TRBV15 and TRBJ2-1, with a weak D call TRBD2 (6 bases). Looked up from germline, CDR1 is LNHNV and CDR2 is YYDKDF (reference sequence). There are 16 residues in the CDR3. Trimming stripped 4 bases from V and 3 bases from J, with 16 bases between. The chain's CDR3 is CATSNLGGARYNEQFF. CDR3 DNA: TGTGCCACCAGCAATCTAGGAGGGGCGCGCTACAATGAGCAGTTCTTC.

The V gene is TRBV3-1 (or the pseudogene TRBV3-2), the J gene TRBJ1-1, with 8 bases matching TRBD1. The ends lost 4 bases at V and 3 bases at J; junction bases unmatched: 4. This CDR3 region has 14 residues. Germline V gene lookup returns CDR1 LGHDT and CDR2 YNNKEL (reference sequence). This chain's CDR3 is CASSPDRGDTEAFF. DNA of the CDR3: TGTGCCAGCAGCCCCGACAGGGGCGACACTGAAGCTTTCTTT.

This chain uses TRBV6-5 with TRBJ1-2; 10 bases map to TRBD1. CDR1 and CDR2 from the germline V gene are MNHEY and SVGAGI. This CDR3 comprises 15 residues. J lost 11 bases, V lost 5 bases, and 14 bases had no gene match. The CDR3 nucleotides read TGTGCCAGCAGTCCTAGACCGGACAGGGGGTTCCTTTACACCTTC. Its protein is CASSPRPDRGFLYTF.

V usage is TRBV5-4 and J usage is TRBJ2-1; 7 nucleotides align to TRBD2. The CDR3 sequence is 15 residues long. The germline gives CDR1 SGHNT, CDR2 YYREEE (reference sequence). The junction had 8 bases not matched to a gene; V was cut back by 5 bases and J by 3 bases. As DNA, the CDR3 is TGTGCCAGCAGGCCGGGGGGAGGCGACTACAATGAGCAGTTCTTC. Translating it yields CASRPGGGDYNEQFF.

The chain employs TRBV4-3 and TRBJ2-5, with 8 bases aligning to TRBD2. Germline CDR1 LGHNA, CDR2 YSLEER. The CDR3 is 13 residues long. J was trimmed by 4 bases and V by 2 bases; bases with no gene match: 0. For the CDR3, the DNA is TGCGCCAGCAGCCAACTAGCGGGAGAGACCCAGTACTTC. Encoded protein: CASSQLAGETQYF.

The rearrangement uses TRBV19 and TRBJ1-6; D is perhaps TRBD1 (6 bases). CDR1 and CDR2 from the germline V gene are LNHDA and SQIVND (reference sequence). Between the trimmed V and J ends, which lost 11 bases and 4 bases, there was a span of 9 bases. The CDR3 runs 12 residues. The CDR3 coding sequence is TGTGCCGGGGGCCGGTATAATTCACCCCTCCACTTT. It encodes CAGGRYNSPLHF.

Details on this clone: In the same sample, other DNA sequences code for this CDR3. This chain connects TRBV16 to TRBJ1-1; D may be TRBD1 (6 bases). CDR3 length equals 15 residues. V shed 0 bases and J shed 1 base, with 9 bases lying between them. Germline CDR1 KGHSY, CDR2 FQNENV. The CDR3 DNA is TGTGCCAGCAGCCAATCAGCCAGGGGGAACACTGAAGCTTTCTTT. Protein sequence: CASSQSARGNTEAFF.

This chain links TRBV2 with TRBJ2-6; D remains unclear. CDR3 size: 14 residues. V was cut by 6 bases and J by 1 base, with 7 bases left in between. Germline CDR1 reads SNHLY; CDR2 reads FYNNEI. The CDR3 nucleotides are TGTGCCAGCAGCTTACAGTCTGGGGCCAACGTCCTGACTTTC. This encodes CASSLQSGANVLTF. Filled out from reference TRBV2 and TRBJ2-6, the complete variable domain reads EPEVTQTPSHQVTQMGQEVILRCVPISNHLYFYWYRQILGQKVEFLVSFYNNEISEKSEIFDDQFSVERPDGSNFTLKIRSTKLEDSAMYFCASSLQSGANVLTFGAGSRLTVL.

The rearrangement links TRBV6-2 or TRBV6-3 to TRBJ1-6, with TRBD1 identical over 7 bases. There are 14 residues in the CDR3. J was trimmed by 9 bases and V by 0 bases; bases with no gene match: 2. The germline V gene encodes CDR1 MNHEY and CDR2 SVGEGT. CDR3 region: CASSYSRGFSPLHF. The CDR3 DNA reads TGTGCCAGCAGTTACTCCAGGGGGTTTTCACCCCTCCACTTT.

The CDR3 here is CASSDPTGFGGYTF. DNA for the CDR3: TGTGCCAGCAGTGACCCGACAGGGTTTGGTGGCTACACCTTC. V gene TRBV25-1 combines with J gene TRBJ1-2; 7 positions match TRBD1. The CDR3 is made up of 14 amino acids. CDR1 and CDR2 from the germline V gene are MGHDK and SYGVNS. Trimming cost V 3 bases and J 7 bases; bases outside gene matches: 8.

CDR3 loop: CASSSGMSSGNTIYF. The DNA of the CDR3 is TGTGCCAGCAGCTCAGGGATGAGCTCTGGAAACACCATATATTTT. This sequence joins TRBV6-5 and TRBJ1-3, with D tentatively TRBD1 (5 bases). V dropped 6 bases and J dropped 0 bases, with 12 bases sitting between them. The length of the CDR3 is 15 residues. CDR1 MNHEY and CDR2 SVGAGI come from the germline V gene.

The gene calls are TRBV7-9 and TRBJ2-7, with TRBD2 matching over 16 bases. J gave up 4 bases and V 3 bases, and 9 bases lay outside the gene matches. CDR3 size: 18 residues. Per germline, CDR1 SEHNR and CDR2 FQNEAQ (reference sequence). The CDR3 loop is CASSLGLAGGGIAYEQYF. In nucleotides, the CDR3 is TGTGCCAGCAGCTTGGGACTAGCGGGAGGGGGGATCGCGTACGAGCAGTACTTC.

This clone was picked up a small number of times. The chain uses TRBV18 and TRBJ2-1; D gene ambiguous. CDR1 and CDR2 from the germline V gene are KGHSH and LQKENI. CDR3 length: 13 amino acids. Trimming took off 0 bases at V and 8 bases at J, with 8 bases between the two ends. In DNA form, the CDR3 reads TGTGCCAGCTCACCACCTTTAGTGGATGAGCAGTTCTTC. Translation: CASSPPLVDEQFF.

V gene TRBV14 combines with J gene TRBJ2-7; 8 nucleotides line up with TRBD2. Trimming cost V 0 bases and J 2 bases; bases outside gene matches: 6. CDR1 is SGHDN and CDR2 is FVKESK in the germline V gene. The CDR3 totals 16 residues. The CDR3 region has the DNA TGTGCCAGCAGCCAAGATCTAACTAGCGGAGCCTACGAGCAGTACTTC. It codes for CASSQDLTSGAYEQYF.